This TCR beta chain emerged from a study of T cell clusters in autoimmune cytopenias (dated by TCRdb to the late 2010s). The study in broad terms: Per sample, TRB sequencing gave a median depth of roughly 56,000 reads and a median of approximately 2,400 distinct TRB clonotypes. The goal of the study was to find out whether patients with autoimmune cytopenia have a disease-specific immune repertoire signature that could be used as a blood-based biomarker. Alongside healthy, CLL and autoimmune hepatitis controls, autoimmune cytopenia patients had their peripheral blood TRB and IGH repertoires sequenced at active disease and again during treatment follow-up. General findings and caveats noted by the study authors: TRB repertoire shifts, with less even repertoires in secondary cytopenia and CLL, mostly reflected lymphoma bias rather than autoimmunity. The T cell clusters were defined only in silico, and the functional role of the clusters was left to be validated experimentally. In the comparison of secondary cytopenia with CLL, the cluster-lack signature was not observed, apparently because the dominant lymphoma-associated repertoire masked the signature. Healthy donors had almost three times as many exclusive TRB clusters as active autoimmune hepatitis patients, a finding consistent with an autoimmunity-wide signature. A lack of physiological T cell clusters in primary autoimmune cytopenia patients was suggested by GLIPH, as 51 clusters were found to be exclusive to healthy donors versus around 16 exclusive to patients.

TRB rearrangements were amplified by multiplex PCR following a touch-down protocol, with the TRB-A and TRB-B primer pools mixed in one tube. Two consecutive PCR reactions with Phusion HS II polymerase added Illumina adapters and sample indices to the amplicons. After gel purification with the NucleoSpin Gel and PCR Clean-up kit, the amplicons were quantified by Qubit and checked for quality on an Agilent 2100 Bioanalyzer. Libraries were sequenced on an Illumina MiSeq using 600-cycle, single-indexed, paired-end runs. The published analysis was carried out like this. MiXCR version 2.1.12 with the default MiXCR reference library was used to align and assemble TRB reads. A clone was defined by each unique CDR3 nucleotide sequence, and the analysis included only productive sequences with two or more reads. To assess repertoire diversity, an R script computed alpha-parameterized diversity profiles (alpha 0 to 5), which included the Shannon (alpha 1) and Simpson (alpha 2) indices. Combinatorial TRB VJ usage was computed with the tcR package and compared between cohorts by principal component analysis with ade4. GLIPH clustering of TCRbeta CDR3s was carried out on cohort pairs matched by age and read depth, and cluster frequencies were compared by Wilcoxon test. TCRdb reprocessed the reads, and each CDR3 protein sequence is entered once, without DNA. TCRdb's processing, not the authors' own work, is the source of the V and J calls. This sample's table has entries for roughly 8,000 distinct CDR3 sequences. In total, the top ten clones hold approximately 4.7% of the sample.

In the case of this clonotype: No antigen is known for it.

CDR1 is given as SGHTA and CDR2 as FQGNSA, both from the germline V gene. The cysteine opens and the phenylalanine closes a CDR3 of 18 amino acids. Only the protein is on record. Each sample's TRB amplification started from around 230 ng of peripheral blood genomic DNA, which corresponds to some 41,000 genome equivalents. The source of this sequence is a human donor with an autoimmune cytopenia or autoimmune hepatitis (not recorded which). This receptor chain uses TRBV7-2 and TRBJ2-1; with no DNA, the TCRdb D assignment of TRBD2 cannot be verified. Sequencing was carried out using peripheral blood. The CDR3 in this case is CASSADSLPMSSYNEQFF.